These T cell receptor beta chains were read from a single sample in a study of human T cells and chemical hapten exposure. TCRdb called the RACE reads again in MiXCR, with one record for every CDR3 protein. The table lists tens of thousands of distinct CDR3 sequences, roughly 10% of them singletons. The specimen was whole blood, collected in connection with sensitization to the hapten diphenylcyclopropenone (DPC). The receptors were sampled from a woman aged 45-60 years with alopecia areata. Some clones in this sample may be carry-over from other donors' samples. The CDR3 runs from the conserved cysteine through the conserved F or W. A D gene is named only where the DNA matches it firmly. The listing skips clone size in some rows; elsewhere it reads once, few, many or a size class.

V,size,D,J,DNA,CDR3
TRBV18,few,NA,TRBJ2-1,TGTGCCAGCTCACCACCGGGCCCTTACAATGAGCAGTTCTTC,CASSPPGPYNEQFF
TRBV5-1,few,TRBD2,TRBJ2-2,TGCGCCAGCAGCTTACGACTAGCGGGAGTTGAGACCGGGGAGCTGTTTTTT,CASSLRLAGVETGELFF
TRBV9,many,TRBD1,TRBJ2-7,TGTGCCAGCAGCGTAACACCGGGACAGGGGACCGAGCAGTACTTC,CASSVTPGQGTEQYF
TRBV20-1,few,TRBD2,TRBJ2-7,TGCAGTGCTAGAGAAGGAGCGGGAGGCTACGAGCAGTACTTC,CSAREGAGGYEQYF
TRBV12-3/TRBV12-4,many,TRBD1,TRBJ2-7,TGTGCCAGCAGGAAACAGGGGGCCCACGAGCAGTACTTC,CASRKQGAHEQYF
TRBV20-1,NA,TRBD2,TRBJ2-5,TGCAGTGCTACCTCGTGGGGGACTAGCGGGAGCCCTCAAGAGACCCAGTACTTC,CSATSWGTSGSPQETQYF
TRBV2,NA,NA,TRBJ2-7,TGTGCCAGCAGGGCTCTGGCACTCCTCTCCTACGAGCAGTACTTC,CASRALALLSYEQYF
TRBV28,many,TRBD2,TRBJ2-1,TGTGCCAGCAGTAGCCCGCCGGGACTAGCGGGCTGGAATGAGCAGTTCTTC,CASSSPPGLAGWNEQFF
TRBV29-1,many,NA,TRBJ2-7,TGCAGCGCCATAAACTCACGGGGCCCGAGGTCCGAGCAGTACTTC,CSAINSRGPRSEQYF
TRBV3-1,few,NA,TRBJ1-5,TGTGCCAGCAGCCAAGCACAGAAAGGCCAGCCCCAGCATTTT,CASSQAQKGQPQHF
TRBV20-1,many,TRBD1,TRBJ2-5,TGCAGTGCTGCCCGACAGGGAACAGAGACCCAGTACTTC,CSAARQGTETQYF
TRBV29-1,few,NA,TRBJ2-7,TGCAGCGTCCAACCGACAGTCTACGAGCAGTACTTC,CSVQPTVYEQYF
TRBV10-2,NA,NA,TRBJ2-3,TGCGCCAGCAGGCCCCACTTGGGGGCGAGGGATACGCAGTATTTT,CASRPHLGARDTQYF
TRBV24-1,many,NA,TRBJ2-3,TGTGCCGCTCAGGACAGAAGCACAGATACGCAGTATTTT,CAAQDRSTDTQYF
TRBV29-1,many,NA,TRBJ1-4,TGCAGCGTTGCGGGGGTGAAGGGGGGGGAAAAACTGTTTTTT,CSVAGVKGGEKLFF
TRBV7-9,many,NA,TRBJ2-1,TGTGCCAGCAGCTTAGCGAGCGGGCTCGTCCCCAGCCACAATGAGCAGTTCTTC,CASSLASGLVPSHNEQFF
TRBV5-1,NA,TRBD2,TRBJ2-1,TGCGCCAGCAGCTTGGAAAGCGGGAGCTCCTACAATGAGCAGTTCTTC,CASSLESGSSYNEQFF